Listed below are T cell receptor beta chains from one sample, sequenced in a study of blood T cell repertoires in COVID-19. Generated by immunoSEQ multiplex PCR, the TCRdb table keeps only in-frame clones and is missing some. The sample includes about 480,000 clones, nearly 90% of them seen just once. Sequencing was performed on peripheral blood. These receptor sequences come from a man between 18 and 35 years old with COVID-19, enrolled during active disease. Both conserved end residues are part of each CDR3. D genes are given only for firm matches. Only part of the rows carry a size: once, few, many, or a class if the clone is expanded.

DNA: TGTGCCAGCAGTCCTTTTACTAGCGACACCGGGGAGCTGTTTTTT
CDR3: CASSPFTSDTGELFF
size: -
D: TRBD2
J: TRBJ2-2
V: TRBV27

DNA: TGTGCCAGCAGCTTCGTAGAGGGACTAGCGGGAGGCGAGCAGTACTTC
CDR3: CASSFVEGLAGGEQYF
size: -
D: TRBD2
J: TRBJ2-7
V: TRBV11-1

DNA: TGTGCCAGCAGGCCGTCTGGGGCTTACGAGCAGTACTTC
CDR3: CASRPSGAYEQYF
size: -
D: -
J: TRBJ2-7
V: TRBV2

DNA: TGCAGTGCTAGTAGCATGGTGGCGGGGGATAGAGATACGCAGTATTTT
CDR3: CSASSMVAGDRDTQYF
size: -
D: TRBD2
J: TRBJ2-3
V: TRBV20-1

DNA: TGCGCCAGCAGCCAAGCGGGGGGCGGGGGCACTGAAGCTTTCTTT
CDR3: CASSQAGGGGTEAFF
size: once
D: -
J: TRBJ1-1
V: TRBV4-1

DNA: TGTGCCAGCAGCTTAGGACTAGCGGGCAGCACAGATACGCAGTATTTT
CDR3: CASSLGLAGSTDTQYF
size: few
D: TRBD2
J: TRBJ2-3
V: TRBV7-3

DNA: TGTGCCAGCAGTTTTACCCTAGCGGGGGGGCGAGATACGCAGTATTTT
CDR3: CASSFTLAGGRDTQYF
size: -
D: TRBD2
J: TRBJ2-3
V: TRBV7-9

DNA: TGTGCCAGCTCCGTGAAGGGGACTAGCGGGAGCACAGATACGCAGTATTTT
CDR3: CASSVKGTSGSTDTQYF
size: -
D: TRBD2
J: TRBJ2-3
V: TRBV2

DNA: TGTGCCAGCAGCGGGAGGAAGACCGAGCAGTACTTC
CDR3: CASSGRKTEQYF
size: -
D: -
J: TRBJ2-7
V: TRBV21-1

DNA: TGTGCCAGCAGCCAAGGAGACAGGGGCTACGAGCAGTACTTC
CDR3: CASSQGDRGYEQYF
size: -
D: TRBD1
J: TRBJ2-7
V: TRBV14

DNA: TGCGCCAGCAGCTTGGCCGGGGGTGGCACCGGGGAGCTGTTTTTT
CDR3: CASSLAGGGTGELFF
size: -
D: -
J: TRBJ2-2
V: TRBV5-1

DNA: TGTGCCAGCTCACCACCGGGACGGGAGTGGTACAATGAGCAGTTCTTC
CDR3: CASSPPGREWYNEQFF
size: -
D: -
J: TRBJ2-1
V: TRBV18

DNA: TGCGCCAGCAGCTTGGAATGGCCGGCCAGGTTCTACGAGCAGTACTTC
CDR3: CASSLEWPARFYEQYF
size: -
D: -
J: TRBJ2-7
V: TRBV5-1

DNA: TGTGCCAGCAGTCGACAGGTCTACACTGAAGCTTTCTTT
CDR3: CASSRQVYTEAFF
size: -
D: -
J: TRBJ1-1
V: TRBV12-3/TRBV12-4

DNA: TGCGCCAGCAGTGGGCCGGGACAGGGTGTGTCTGAAGCTTTCTTT
CDR3: CASSGPGQGVSEAFF
size: -
D: TRBD1
J: TRBJ1-1
V: TRBV10-2

DNA: TGTGCCAGCAGTTCCCCGCCGAGGGAGACCCAGTACTTC
CDR3: CASSSPPRETQYF
size: -
D: -
J: TRBJ2-5
V: TRBV12-3/TRBV12-4

DNA: TGTGCCACCCAGACAGGGTTCAATCAGCCCCAGCATTTT
CDR3: CATQTGFNQPQHF
size: -
D: TRBD1
J: TRBJ1-5
V: TRBV6-5

DNA: TGTGCCATCAGTGAGTCGACAGGGGAGACCGGCTACACCTTC
CDR3: CAISESTGETGYTF
size: -
D: TRBD1
J: TRBJ1-2
V: TRBV10-3

DNA: TGTGCTAGTGGGGAAACAGGGGACTATGGCTACACCTTC
CDR3: CASGETGDYGYTF
size: -
D: TRBD1
J: TRBJ1-2
V: TRBV12-5

DNA: TGTGCCAGCAGCCTGAGGACAGCTAACTATGGCTACACCTTC
CDR3: CASSLRTANYGYTF
size: once
D: -
J: TRBJ1-2
V: TRBV3-1/TRBV3-2

DNA: TGCAGCGCCGGGGGGAGCTCCTACAATGAGCAGTTCTTC
CDR3: CSAGGSSYNEQFF
size: -
D: TRBD2
J: TRBJ2-1
V: TRBV29-1

DNA: TGTGCCAGCTCAAAACTCGGGGCAGATACGCAGTATTTT
CDR3: CASSKLGADTQYF
size: -
D: -
J: TRBJ2-3
V: TRBV18

DNA: TGTGCCAGCAGCTTCCCTAGCGGGATTATAAATGAGCAGTTCTTC
CDR3: CASSFPSGIINEQFF
size: once
D: TRBD2
J: TRBJ2-1
V: TRBV11-3

DNA: TGTGCCAGCAGCTTTCGCGGTAATGAAAAACTGTTTTTT
CDR3: CASSFRGNEKLFF
size: -
D: -
J: TRBJ1-4
V: TRBV5-4

DNA: TGTGCCAGCAGCTTAGGTTCGGGGGGGGAGACCCAGTACTTC
CDR3: CASSLGSGGETQYF
size: -
D: TRBD2
J: TRBJ2-5
V: TRBV7-7

DNA: TGTGCCAGCAGTGAGGGACTCGTCACAGATACGCAGTATTTT
CDR3: CASSEGLVTDTQYF
size: -
D: -
J: TRBJ2-3
V: TRBV2

DNA: TGTGCCAGCTCACCACCCGGCGGGAGGATGGACGAGCAGTACTTC
CDR3: CASSPPGGRMDEQYF
size: few
D: TRBD2
J: TRBJ2-7
V: TRBV18

DNA: TGTGCCAGCAGCTTAACAGGGTCGGGAAACACCATATATTTT
CDR3: CASSLTGSGNTIYF
size: -
D: -
J: TRBJ1-3
V: TRBV13

DNA: TGTGCCAGCAGTACGGGGGATCAGCCCCAGCATTTT
CDR3: CASSTGDQPQHF
size: -
D: -
J: TRBJ1-5
V: TRBV6-5

DNA: TGTGCCTGGAGTGTATCAACAGATACGCAGTATTTT
CDR3: CAWSVSTDTQYF
size: -
D: -
J: TRBJ2-3
V: TRBV30

DNA: TGTGCCAGCCTTGGTCTAGCGCCTTACAATGAGCAGTTCTTC
CDR3: CASLGLAPYNEQFF
size: once
D: -
J: TRBJ2-1
V: TRBV2

DNA: TGTGCCAGCAGCGGGGGACTAGGAGCCTACGATGAGCAGTTCTTC
CDR3: CASSGGLGAYDEQFF
size: -
D: TRBD2
J: TRBJ2-1
V: TRBV11-2

DNA: TGTGCCAGCAGTGCATCAAAACTAGCGGGGGCCCAAGAGACCCAGTACTTC
CDR3: CASSASKLAGAQETQYF
size: many
D: TRBD2
J: TRBJ2-5
V: TRBV6-1

DNA: TGCAGCGTTGCCCAGCGGACTAGTTCCTACGAGCAGTACTTC
CDR3: CSVAQRTSSYEQYF
size: -
D: TRBD2
J: TRBJ2-7
V: TRBV29-1

DNA: TGCGCCAGCAGCTTGGAAGGCCTAGCGGGGGAGACCCAGTACTTC
CDR3: CASSLEGLAGETQYF
size: once
D: TRBD2
J: TRBJ2-5
V: TRBV5-1

DNA: TGTGCCAGCAGCACTACTACCGAGGACAGGGGGCGGAACACTGAAGCTTTCTTT
CDR3: CASSTTTEDRGRNTEAFF
size: -
D: TRBD1
J: TRBJ1-1
V: TRBV13

DNA: TGTGCCAGCAGGACGACAGGAGTTTCCTACGAGCAGTACTTC
CDR3: CASRTTGVSYEQYF
size: -
D: -
J: TRBJ2-7
V: TRBV2

DNA: TGTGCCAGCAGCCCGCAGGCCGGTTACGAGCAGTACTTC
CDR3: CASSPQAGYEQYF
size: few
D: -
J: TRBJ2-7
V: TRBV5-5

DNA: TGTGCCAGCTCACCCGGGGCTGGGGCCAACGTCCTGACTTTC
CDR3: CASSPGAGANVLTF
size: -
D: -
J: TRBJ2-6
V: TRBV18